This T cell receptor beta chain was captured in a study of shared clonotypes between healthy human individuals. TCRdb's copy holds only in-frame clones and misses some; the assay was immunoSEQ multiplex PCR. The profile covers under 600,000 clones, with roughly 98% appearing a single time and 0.3% to 0.35% taken by the ten largest. Naive CD8 cells were CD45RO-negative, positively selected for CCR7, excluding terminally differentiated effector memory CD45RA+ cells. The specimen sequenced was naive CD8+ T cells sorted from blood. The receptor's source is a man in his thirties or forties in good health.

The CDR3 is CASSFRQRSYEQYF. Written as DNA, the CDR3 is TGTGCCAGCAGTTTCCGACAGAGGTCCTACGAGCAGTACTTC. J is TRBJ2-7 and V is TRBV27, with D possibly being TRBD1 (5 bases). V was clipped by 3 bases and J by 1 base, with 10 bases between them. The CDR3 totals 14 residues. Germline-derived CDR1 and CDR2 are MNHEY and SMNVEV (reference sequence).